The T cell receptor beta chain described here comes from a study of blood T cell repertoires in COVID-19. Study-level background: Samples taken during acute and convalescent COVID-19 were collected in the United States, Italy and Spain. T cells, B-cell-depleted T cells, or PBMCs supplied cDNA or gDNA.

Authors' methods: Amplification from reference gene primers served as the basis for estimated nucleated cell counts. The data were produced by immunoSEQ multiplex PCR, yet TCRdb's version contains in-frame clones alone and is incomplete. V, J and clone size derive from that table, while D and trimming were established from the DNA sequence. The sample consists of 170,000 or so clones, approximately 90% of them appearing once. J was trimmed by 2 bases and V by 4 bases; bases with no gene match: 6. There are 15 residues in the CDR3. Germline assignment: CDR1 SGHRS and CDR2 YFSETQ. Material for sequencing was peripheral blood. J is TRBJ2-7 and V is TRBV5-1; 10 bases are shared with TRBD1. This receptor was taken from a woman younger than 30 who had recovered from COVID-19. CDR3 coding DNA: TGCGCCAGCAGCACTCCGGGACAGGGGACCTACGAGCAGTACTTC. It specifies CASSTPGQGTYEQYF.